This TCR beta chain was captured in a study of T-cell memory formation after mild COVID-19. About the study: There were largely donor-specific TCR clusters.

The V end lost 2 bases, the J end lost 8 bases, and 19 bases lay between the germline ends. CDR3 size: 15 residues. The germline V gene has CDR1 SGHDT and CDR2 YYEEEE. From the 5' RACE reads, TCRdb called clonotypes with MiXCR, one entry per CDR3 protein. The data show over 450,000 distinct CDR3 sequences, roughly 20% seen once. General study findings and limits: The main location of contracting CD4+ clones was CM and EM, and that of contracting CD8+ clones was EMRA. Memory from before infection featured some responding clones, which suggests cross-reactive memory joined. Clones contracting day 15 to 85 were balanced CD4/CD8; later expanders leaned CD4+.

Only a few counts were recorded for this clonotype. Its antigen remains unidentified. The chain links TRBV5-6 to TRBJ1-2; perhaps TRBD1 as D (5 bases). The sample was PBMCs or a T cell subset sorted from them (not recorded which). The clonotype originates from an adult woman who had mild COVID-19 (a few samples of this study predate the infection). Cell type and time point are not known. Written as DNA, the CDR3 is TGTGCCAGCAGCTTCCCCTCGTTAGACAGTCACGGCTACACCTTC. Protein sequence: CASSFPSLDSHGYTF.